What follows is one TCR beta chain and its context. This entry comes from a study of T cell changes during pregnancy in multiple sclerosis. Sequenced by immunoSEQ multiplex PCR; TCRdb stores in-frame clones only, minus some. The sample contains tens of thousands of clones, more than 90% of which appear only once. The sample consisted of CD4+ T cells from peripheral blood mononuclear cells, taken before pregnancy. This TCR was recovered from a female donor with multiple sclerosis, enrolled in a pregnancy study.

The CDR3 spells CATSRDLTGLNTEAFF. Here the CDR3 DNA reads TGTGCCACCAGCAGAGATCTAACAGGCCTGAACACTGAAGCTTTCTTT. This chain joins TRBV15 and TRBJ1-1; D is possibly TRBD1 (5 bases). CDR3 length: 16 residues. Germline values: CDR1 LNHNV, CDR2 YYDKDF (reference sequence). Trimming stripped 0 bases from V and 0 bases from J, with 11 bases between.